A few counts support the clone carrying this TCR beta chain. The sample originates from a study of blood T cell repertoires in COVID-19. The data were produced by immunoSEQ multiplex PCR, yet TCRdb's version contains in-frame clones alone and is incomplete. There are about 86,000 clones in the sample; 85% to 90% occur only once, and 1.1% lies in the top ten. After removal of 3 bases from V and 11 bases from J, the junction contained 15 bases not matched to a gene. CDR3 length equals 15 residues. The germline CDR1 and CDR2 sequences are SGDLS and YYNGEE. The sample taken for sequencing was peripheral blood. This chain connects TRBV9 to TRBJ1-1, with TRBD1 matching 8 bases. This sequence was found in a human donor in a cohort sampled during active COVID-19. CDR3 DNA sequence: TGTGCCAGCAGCGCCTCAGGGGGCGTAAATATTGGGGCTTTCTTT. Translated, it gives CASSASGGVNIGAFF.